Listed here is a single T cell receptor beta chain. Germline CDR1 is LNHDA and CDR2 is SQIVND (reference sequence). V gave up 3 bases and J gave up 3 bases; unmatched junction bases: 8. The CDR3 has 16 residues. Profiled with immunoSEQ multiplex PCR; TCRdb holds only in-frame clones, not every one. Of about 170,000 clones in the sample, about 86% were seen once. The record originates from a study of blood T cell repertoires in COVID-19. Study-wide background: Sample material is recorded as cDNA or gDNA derived from T cells, B-cell-depleted T cells, or PBMCs.

This chain links TRBV19 with TRBJ1-5, with 7 nucleotides matching TRBD1. Source material: peripheral blood. The clonotype comes from a man in his fifties with active or convalescent COVID-19. CDR3 residues: CASSIGLGQFNQPQHF. CDR3 bases: TGTGCCAGTAGTATTGGTCTGGGACAGTTCAATCAGCCCCAGCATTTT.